The TCR beta chain described here comes from a study of long-term antiretroviral therapy in people with HIV. This CDR3 comprises 11 residues. V gave up 7 bases and J gave up 4 bases, with 8 bases separating them. Germline V lookup: CDR1 SNHLY, CDR2 FYNNEI. Each HIV participant was treated in the United States. Whole-study findings and limits: ART-treated samples gained diversity yet remained below transplant donor controls. Regardless of time point, clones expanded before ART dominated the repertoire.

The authors ran the immunoSEQ assay, v3.0, at survey level. A per-sample goal of roughly 40,000-55,000 T-cell genomes was targeted by sequencing. TCRdb's copy holds only in-frame clones and misses some; the assay was immunoSEQ multiplex PCR. The sample yields 20,000 to 30,000 clones, roughly 78% seen once. Turning to this clone: Its antigen is as yet unknown.

Specimen: unsorted PBMCs, collected 1.2 years after starting antiretroviral therapy. The receptor was derived from a woman between 35 and 50 years old with HIV. The chain recombines TRBV2 with TRBJ2-7; the D gene could be TRBD1 or TRBD2 (6 bases each). The CDR3 nucleotides read TGTGCCAGCAAGGGGGGTTACGAGCAGTACTTC. The encoded protein is CASKGGYEQYF.